The 28 T cell receptor beta chains in this list originate from one sample, sequenced in a study of patients and donors after allogeneic stem cell transplantation. In TCRdb, the RT-PCR reads were re-called with MiXCR into one record per CDR3 protein. The repertoire holds roughly 150,000 distinct CDR3 sequences, approximately 24% seen once, with roughly a quarter in the top ten. Sequencing was done on a sample of blood, either unsorted or a sorted T cell fraction (not recorded which). The receptors were sampled from a human donor who was either an allogeneic HSCT recipient or a stem cell or donor lymphocyte infusion donor (not recorded which). It is not recorded whose cells these are; they may come from a transplant donor.

The rearrangement joins TRBV20-1 to TRBJ2-1; 9 bases align to TRBD2. Trimming took 3 bases from V and 3 from J; bases not matched to a gene: 3. The CDR3 has 14 residues. The germline V gene encodes CDR1 DFQATT and CDR2 SNEGSKA (reference sequence). CDR3 nucleotide sequence: TGCAGTGCTAGCGCGGGGGGGAACTACAATGAGCAGTTCTTC. It yields the protein CSASAGGNYNEQFF.

The CDR3 protein is CASNQREHYNEQFF. The CDR3 coding sequence is TGTGCCAGCAACCAGCGGGAGCACTACAATGAGCAGTTCTTC. The V gene is TRBV12-3 or TRBV12-4, the J gene TRBJ2-1; 8 nucleotides match TRBD2. The J segment lost 3 bases and the V segment lost 7 bases, leaving 5 bases of the junction unmatched. The CDR3 extends over 14 amino acids.

The sample holds a few counts of this clonotype. J is TRBJ2-4 and V is TRBV4-3; the D is unclear. CDR3 size: 15 residues. Germline assignment: CDR1 LGHNA and CDR2 YSLEER. V gave up 0 bases and J gave up 7 bases, with 13 bases separating them. CDR3 amino acids: CASSQDSRVSNIQYF. CDR3 sequence (DNA): TGCGCCAGCAGCCAAGATTCCCGGGTTTCGAACATTCAGTACTTC.

This clonotype was detected a few times. The chain links TRBV5-1 to TRBJ1-1; the D is unclear. V lost 1 base and J lost 0, with 7 bases in between. Per the germline V gene, CDR1 is SGHRS and CDR2 is YFSETQ. The CDR3 runs 14 residues. Here the CDR3 reads CASSLSQMNTEAFF. CDR3 bases: TGCGCCAGCAGCTTGAGCCAGATGAACACTGAAGCTTTCTTT.

This clonotype was counted only a few times. The V call is TRBV29-1, the J call TRBJ1-2; D possibly corresponds to TRBD1 (5 bases). This CDR3 is 11 amino acids long. Trimming took off 8 bases at V and 5 bases at J, with 12 bases between the two ends. Germline lookup yields CDR1 SQVTM and CDR2 ANQGSEA. CDR3 protein: CSLGGEYGYTF. The CDR3 coding sequence is TGCAGCCTGGGGGGGGAATATGGCTACACCTTC. The entire variable domain, with the rest obtained from reference TRBV29-1 and TRBJ1-2, is as follows: SAVISQKPSRDICQRGTSLTIQCQVDSQVTMMFWYRQQPGQSLTLIATANQGSEATYESGFVIDKFPISRPNLTFSTLTVSNMSPEDSSIYLCSLGGEYGYTFGSGTRLTVV.

The chain employs TRBV2 and TRBJ2-1; the match to TRBD1 covers 9 bases. The CDR3 spans 13 residues. Germline trimming cut 11 bases from V and 1 base from J; bases unmatched to any gene: 3. Germline CDR1 is SNHLY and CDR2 is FYNNEI. DNA of the CDR3: TGTGCCGGACAGGGGACTTCCTACAATGAGCAGTTCTTC. Translating gives CAGQGTSYNEQFF.

Comments on this clonotype: A much bigger clone sits one base away, suggesting this may be a read error. The J gene is TRBJ1-1, the V gene TRBV20-1, with D possibly TRBD1 on 6 matching bases. The CDR3 has 15 amino acids. Germline loops: CDR1 DFQATT, CDR2 SNEGSKA (reference sequence). In nucleotides, the CDR3 is TGCAGAGCTAGCCTATTCCGGGGGCAGAGCACTGAAGCTTTCTTT. Translated: CRASLFRGQSTEAFF.

This clonotype turned up a few times. CDR3 loop: CSVEDRRSGVGETQYF. CDR3 nucleotide sequence: TGCAGCGTTGAAGATCGAAGGTCGGGTGTGGGGGAGACCCAGTACTTC. The gene calls are TRBV29-1 and TRBJ2-5, with D unclear. The CDR3 length is 16 residues. CDR1 is SQVTM, CDR2 ANQGSEA, per germline. The V end was cut by 0 bases, the J end by 5 bases, with 19 bases between.

This chain connects TRBV16 to TRBJ1-2; D not resolved. The V and J ends lost 1 base and 0 bases respectively, with 6 bases between them. The germline gives CDR1 KGHSY, CDR2 FQNENV. The CDR3 runs 14 residues. CDR3 nucleotides: TGTGCCAGCAGCCAATTGCGGGCTAACTATGGCTACACCTTC. Amino acid sequence: CASSQLRANYGYTF.

This clonotype was counted between two and nine times. The chain uses TRBV7-9 and TRBJ1-2; D is ambiguous. V was pared by 2 bases and J by 2 bases, with 6 bases between. CDR1 is SEHNR, CDR2 FQNEAQ, per germline (reference sequence). This CDR3 contains 13 residues. The CDR3 nucleotides read TGTGCCAGCAGCTTATTTCTAAACTATGGCTACACCTTC. It encodes CASSLFLNYGYTF.

V usage is TRBV7-2 and J usage is TRBJ2-3, with D perhaps matching TRBD1 or TRBD2 (5 bases each). The germline V gene encodes CDR1 SGHTA and CDR2 FQGNSA. Trimming shortened V by 5 bases and J by 1 base, and 34 bases separated the two germline ends. CDR3 length: 22 amino acids. CDR3 DNA sequence: TGTGCCAGCAGCCCCCTCCCCCGGGGCAGGGTGGACCCCCCGCGAGGCACAGATACGCAGTATTTT. It encodes CASSPLPRGRVDPPRGTDTQYF.

The sample holds a few counts of this clonotype. The rearrangement uses TRBV7-2 and TRBJ1-5, with unresolved D. Germline CDR1 SGHTA, CDR2 FQGNSA. V lost 5 bases and J lost 0, with 8 bases in between. The CDR3 spans 14 residues. In DNA, the CDR3 is TGTGCCAGCAGCGTTTTGGTTAGCAATCAGCCCCAGCATTTT. This sequence encodes CASSVLVSNQPQHF.

This rearrangement joins TRBV9 to TRBJ2-7; D ambiguous. This CDR3 region has 14 residues. Trimming removed 3 bases at V and 5 bases at J, with 15 bases between. Germline-derived CDR1 and CDR2 are SGDLS and YYNGEE. DNA for the CDR3: TGTGCCAGCAGCGAAGGGTGGAGTGGGAACGAGCAGTACTTC. It codes for CASSEGWSGNEQYF.

Worth noting for this clonotype: One junction end disagrees with the germline gene, perhaps due to a read error. The chain is built from TRBV29-1 and TRBJ1-2; D might be TRBD1 (5 bases). Germline lookup yields CDR1 SQVTM and CDR2 ANQGSEA. The CDR3 has 12 amino acids. The CDR3 protein is CSIDGTEEGYTF. In nucleotides, the CDR3 is TGCAGCATTGACGGGACTGAGGAGGGCTACACCTTC. Based on the CDR3 plus reference TRBV29-1 and TRBJ1-2, the full variable domain is SAVISQKPSRDICQRGTSLTIQCQVDSQVTMMFWYRQQPGQSLTLIATANQGSEATYESGFVIDKFPISRPNLTFSTLTVSNMSPEDSSIYLCSIDGTEEGYTFGSGTRLTVV.

The chain recombines TRBV10-3 with TRBJ1-5; D gene uncertain. The CDR3 sequence is 15 residues long. The V gene lost 0 bases and the J gene lost 0 bases, with 6 bases spanning the gap. CDR1 is ENHRY and CDR2 is SYGVKD in the germline V gene. The CDR3 DNA reads as TGTGCCATCAGTGAGTCAGGGTATAGCAATCAGCCCCAGCATTTT. This sequence encodes CAISESGYSNQPQHF.

This clonotype occurred a few times. The gene calls are TRBV11-1 and TRBJ1-2, with D possibly matching TRBD1 (5 bases). From germline, CDR1 is SGHAT and CDR2 FQDESV (reference sequence). V dropped 3 bases and J dropped 10 bases, with 24 bases sitting between them. The CDR3 loop spans 16 amino acids. Here the CDR3 reads CASSLVGNPGRSDYTF. The CDR3, as DNA: TGTGCCAGCAGCTTGGTCGGTAACCCGGGGCGCTCTGACTACACCTTC.

V and J are TRBV20-1 and TRBJ2-3, with 13 bases aligning to TRBD2. Germline V lookup: CDR1 DFQATT, CDR2 SNEGSKA (reference sequence). V lost 3 bases, J lost 2 bases, and 11 bases stayed unmatched. The CDR3 has 18 residues. The CDR3 region has the DNA TGCAGTGCTAGTAACCCAATGACTAGCGGGAGGCCCACAGATACGCAGTATTTT. It yields the protein CSASNPMTSGRPTDTQYF.

The chain combines TRBV4-1 with TRBJ2-5, with 11 bases identical to TRBD2. The CDR3 covers 15 residues. Unmatched junction bases numbered 6, after V lost 4 bases and J lost 5 bases. The germline gives CDR1 MGHRA, CDR2 YSYEKL. The CDR3 coding sequence is TGCGCCAGCAGCCGAAAGACTAGCGGGATCGAGACCCAGTACTTC. Protein sequence: CASSRKTSGIETQYF.

The V gene is TRBV3-1, the J gene TRBJ1-2, with D perhaps matching TRBD1 (5 bases). Per germline, CDR1 LGHDT and CDR2 YNNKEL (reference sequence). With 7 bases removed from V and 2 bases from J, the gap between germline ends came to 11 bases. The CDR3 runs 13 residues. The DNA for the CDR3 is TGTGCCAGCAAAGGGGAAGAAAACTATGGCTACACCTTC. Translation: CASKGEENYGYTF. Variable domain in full (rest from reference TRBV3-1 and TRBJ1-2): DTAVSQTPKYLVTQMGNDKSIKCEQNLGHDTMYWYKQDSKKFLKIMFSYNNKELIINETVPNRFSPKSPDKAHLNLHINSLELGDSAVYFCASKGEENYGYTFGSGTRLTVV.

The rearrangement joins TRBV7-9 to TRBJ1-1; D is undetermined. Trimming shortened V by 3 bases and J by 5 bases, and 7 bases separated the two germline ends. The CDR3 totals 12 residues. Germline V gene sequence: CDR1 SEHNR, CDR2 FQNEAQ (reference sequence). The CDR3 here is CASSFEGTEAFF. The CDR3 nucleotides are TGTGCCAGCAGCTTTGAGGGAACTGAAGCTTTCTTT.

This clonotype was observed a few times. The chain couples TRBV24-1 to TRBJ1-1, with 7 positions matching TRBD1. Trimming cost V 8 bases and J 1 base; bases outside gene matches: 3. The germline gives CDR1 KGHDR, CDR2 SFDVKD. The CDR3 consists of 13 residues. CDR3 protein: CATMRTGNTEAFF. The CDR3 nucleotides are TGTGCCACCATGAGGACAGGGAACACTGAAGCTTTCTTT.

This clonotype was counted between two and nine times. V gene TRBV2 combines with J gene TRBJ2-1; D is ambiguous. The CDR3 spans 14 residues. V lost 6 bases and J lost 8, with 17 bases in between. CDR1 is SNHLY, CDR2 FYNNEI, per germline. The CDR3 DNA reads TGTGCCAGCAGCCCTGGAAAGCTGTCCGATGAGCAGTTCTTC. Its translation is CASSPGKLSDEQFF.

The chain joins TRBV5-1 to TRBJ1-1; a weak D match, TRBD1 (5 bases). The germline V gene encodes CDR1 SGHRS and CDR2 YFSETQ. Trimming took 1 base from V and 8 from J, leaving 21 bases between them. This CDR3 comprises 16 residues. The CDR3 protein is CASSLKRQPGQQEAFF. The CDR3 DNA is TGCGCCAGCAGCTTGAAAAGACAGCCCGGGCAGCAGGAAGCTTTCTTT.

The count of this clonotype is one. The V call is TRBV11-1, the J call TRBJ2-1, with D perhaps matching TRBD2 (5 bases). The germline V and J ends were trimmed by 4 bases and 0 bases, with 7 bases remaining between them. CDR3 length: 14 residues. CDR1 SGHAT and CDR2 FQDESV come from the germline V gene (reference sequence). CDR3 amino acids: CASSYGSSYNEQFF. Here the CDR3 DNA reads TGTGCCAGCAGCTATGGGAGCTCCTACAATGAGCAGTTCTTC.

This clonotype was detected once. The rearrangement uses TRBV20-1 and TRBJ2-3; D is unresolved. The V and J ends lost 6 bases and 4 bases respectively, with 14 bases between them. The CDR3 sequence is 13 residues long. Per germline, CDR1 DFQATT and CDR2 SNEGSKA (reference sequence). The DNA of the CDR3 is TGCAGTGCCGTCCGCTTGTTGGCAGATACGCAGTATTTT. As protein: CSAVRLLADTQYF.

This rearrangement joins TRBV7-2 to TRBJ2-5; TRBD1 agrees at 7 bases. The CDR3 sequence is 16 residues long. The germline V gene has CDR1 SGHTA and CDR2 FQGNSA. V gave up 4 bases and J gave up 2 bases; unmatched junction bases: 10. The CDR3 is CASSSIALGQQETQYF. Written as DNA, the CDR3 is TGTGCCAGCAGCTCCATAGCCTTGGGACAGCAAGAGACCCAGTACTTC.

The gene calls are TRBV24-1 and TRBJ2-1; no definite D call. Trimming took 3 bases from V and 2 from J, leaving 13 bases between them. Germline CDR1 and CDR2: KGHDR and SFDVKD. The CDR3 is 16 residues long. This CDR3 is CATSDGPFAPYNEQFF. CDR3 coding DNA: TGTGCCACCAGTGATGGGCCCTTCGCCCCCTACAATGAGCAGTTCTTC.

This clonotype was seen more than once but under ten times. The chain recombines TRBV20-1 with TRBJ2-3; possible D gene TRBD1, 6 bases. The CDR3 consists of 17 residues. V dropped 3 bases and J dropped 0 bases, with 19 bases sitting between them. Germline CDR1 reads DFQATT; CDR2 reads SNEGSKA (reference sequence). CDR3 sequence: CSARSPNRASSTDTQYF. In DNA, the CDR3 is TGCAGTGCTAGGTCCCCCAACAGGGCCTCTAGCACAGATACGCAGTATTTT.